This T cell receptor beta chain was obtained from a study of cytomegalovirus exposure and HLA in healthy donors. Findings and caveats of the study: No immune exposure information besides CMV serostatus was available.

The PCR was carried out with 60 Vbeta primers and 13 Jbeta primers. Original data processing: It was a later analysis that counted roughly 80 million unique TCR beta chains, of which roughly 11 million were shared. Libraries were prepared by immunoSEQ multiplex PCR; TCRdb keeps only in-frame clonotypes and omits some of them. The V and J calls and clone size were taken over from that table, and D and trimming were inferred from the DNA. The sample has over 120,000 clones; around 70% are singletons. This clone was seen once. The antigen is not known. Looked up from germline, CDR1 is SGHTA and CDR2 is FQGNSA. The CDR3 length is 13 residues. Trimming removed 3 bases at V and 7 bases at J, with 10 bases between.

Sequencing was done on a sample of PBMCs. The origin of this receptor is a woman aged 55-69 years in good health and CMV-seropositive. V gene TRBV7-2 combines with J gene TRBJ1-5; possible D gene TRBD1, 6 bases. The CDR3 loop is CASSFYREQPQHF. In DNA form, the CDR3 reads TGTGCCAGCAGCTTCTACAGGGAGCAGCCCCAGCATTTT.